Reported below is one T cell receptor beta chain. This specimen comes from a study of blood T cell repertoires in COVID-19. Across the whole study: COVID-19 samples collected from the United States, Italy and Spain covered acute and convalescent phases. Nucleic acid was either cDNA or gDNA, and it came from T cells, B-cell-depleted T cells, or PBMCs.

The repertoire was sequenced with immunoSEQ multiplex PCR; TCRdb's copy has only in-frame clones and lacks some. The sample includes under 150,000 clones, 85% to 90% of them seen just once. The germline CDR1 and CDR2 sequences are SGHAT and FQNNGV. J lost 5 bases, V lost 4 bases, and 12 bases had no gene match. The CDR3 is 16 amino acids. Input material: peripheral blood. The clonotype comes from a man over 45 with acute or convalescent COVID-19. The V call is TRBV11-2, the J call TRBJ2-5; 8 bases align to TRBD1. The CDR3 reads CASSSGQGLDWETQYF. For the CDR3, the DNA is TGTGCCAGCAGCTCCGGACAGGGCCTGGACTGGGAGACCCAGTACTTC. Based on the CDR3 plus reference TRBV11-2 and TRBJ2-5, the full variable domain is EAGVAQSPRYKIIEKRQSVAFWCNPISGHATLYWYQQILGQGPKLLIQFQNNGVVDDSQLPKDRFSAERLKGVDSTLKIQPAKLEDSAVYLCASSSGQGLDWETQYFGPGTRLLVL.